This T cell receptor beta chain is from a study of cytomegalovirus exposure and HLA in healthy donors. CDR1 and CDR2 (germline): LNHDA, SQIVND (reference sequence). This CDR3 spans 16 amino acids. Trimming took 11 bases from V and 7 from J; bases not matched to a gene: 20. Both 60 Vbeta primers and 13 Jbeta primers went into the PCR. Clones were read by immunoSEQ multiplex PCR, and TCRdb kept only the in-frame ones, dropping some. Here the sample table reports fewer than 200,000 clones. This sequence was found in a man younger than 45 in good health and CMV-seronegative. This sequence joins TRBV19 and TRBJ1-1; 9 bases are shared with TRBD1. The material sequenced was PBMCs. CDR3 in amino acids: CAAPPGTGIVVIEAFF. As DNA, the CDR3 is TGTGCCGCCCCCCCAGGGACAGGGATTGTTGTAATTGAAGCTTTCTTT. The full variable domain, with the rest looked up from reference TRBV19 and TRBJ1-1, is DGGITQSPKYLFRKEGQNVTLSCEQNLNHDAMYWYRQDPGQGLRLIYYSQIVNDFQKGDIAEGYSVSREKKESFPLTVTSAQKNPTAFYLCAAPPGTGIVVIEAFFGQGTRLTVV.